Below, 24 T cell receptor beta chains from the same sample are listed, as sequenced in a study of cytomegalovirus exposure and HLA in healthy donors. Primers included in the PCR were 60 Vbeta and 13 Jbeta primers. Measured with immunoSEQ multiplex PCR; TCRdb has only the in-frame clones, and not every one. The sample consists of fewer than 200,000 clones, 65% to 85% of them appearing once. The sequencing sample was made of PBMCs. Receptor source: a woman in her forties or fifties in good health and CMV-seropositive.

The chain combines TRBV9 with TRBJ1-6, with D unresolved. V lost 0 bases, J lost 9 bases, and 16 bases lay in between. Germline lookup yields CDR1 SGDLS and CDR2 YYNGEE. This CDR3 is built from 16 residues. CDR3 in DNA: TGTGCCAGCAGCGTAGCCGTAAACCTAGGAAGTTCACCCCTCCACTTT. This gives the protein CASSVAVNLGSSPLHF.

V is TRBV28 and J is TRBJ2-7; D is undetermined. The V end was cut by 6 bases, the J end by 1 base, with 7 bases between. This CDR3 is built from 12 residues. The germline V gene has CDR1 MDHEN and CDR2 SYDVKM. CDR3 residues: CASSLYSYEQYF. CDR3 bases: TGTGCCAGCAGCCTTTATTCCTACGAGCAGTACTTC. Drawing the rest from reference TRBV28 and TRBJ2-7, the complete variable domain is DVKVTQSSRYLVKRTGEKVFLECVQDMDHENMFWYRQDPGLGLRLIYFSYDVKMKEKGDIPEGYSVSREKKERFSLILESASTNQTSMYLCASSLYSYEQYFGPGTRLTVT.

The rearrangement links TRBV6-5 to TRBJ1-5, with 7 bases identical to TRBD1. The CDR3 spans 15 residues. Losses at the gene ends were 5 bases for V and 4 bases for J; bases not matched to a gene: 8. Per the germline V gene, CDR1 is MNHEY and CDR2 is SVGAGI. For the CDR3, the DNA is TGTGCCAGCAGTCAAGACAGGGTGGGAAATCAGCCCCAGCATTTT. Amino acids: CASSQDRVGNQPQHF.

The genes are TRBV7-6 and TRBJ2-2, with D possibly being TRBD2 (5 bases). The germline V gene has CDR1 SGHVS and CDR2 FNYEAQ. The CDR3 length is 16 residues. The germline V and J ends were trimmed by 5 bases and 3 bases, with 16 bases remaining between them. CDR3 sequence: CASSPRALLDTGELFF. CDR3 DNA: TGTGCCAGCAGCCCTAGGGCATTACTAGACACCGGGGAGCTGTTTTTT.

V usage is TRBV6-1 and J usage is TRBJ1-3; 8 nucleotides match TRBD1. V lost 1 base, J lost 4 bases, and 12 bases stayed unmatched. Germline CDR1 MNHNS, CDR2 SASEGT. This CDR3 has 18 residues. CDR3 amino acids: CASSEGGSGRGRGNTIYF. The CDR3 region has the DNA TGTGCCAGCAGTGAAGGAGGGTCGGGCAGGGGGCGAGGAAACACCATATATTTT.

Remarks on this clone: One junction end does not reproduce the germline sequence, and a read error may be involved. The chain links TRBV2 to TRBJ2-2; tentative D call: TRBD2 (5 bases). The germline CDR1 and CDR2 sequences are SNHLY and FYNNEI. CDR3 size: 13 residues. The CDR3 region is CASSEVNGGQLFF. The DNA of the CDR3 is TGTGCCAGCAGTGAAGTAAACGGCGGGCAGCTGTTTTTT.

V usage is TRBV7-8 and J usage is TRBJ2-2, with 7 positions matching TRBD1. Germline V lookup: CDR1 SGHVS, CDR2 FQNEAQ. This CDR3 is 14 amino acids long. J gave up 6 bases and V 5 bases, and 6 bases lay outside the gene matches. In nucleotides, the CDR3 is TGTGCCAGCAGCGTAGACAGGGCACCCGGGGAGCTGTTTTTT. It is translated as CASSVDRAPGELFF.

This clone has only a few counts. The chain combines TRBV5-1 with TRBJ1-1, with a tentative D call TRBD1 (5 bases). Germline CDR1 and CDR2: SGHRS and YFSETQ. There are 14 residues in the CDR3. Deletions cut 4 bases from V and 5 bases from J, with 15 bases between. This CDR3 is CASSRAGPQTEAFF. CDR3 bases: TGCGCCAGCAGCCGAGCAGGGCCCCAAACTGAAGCTTTCTTT.

The rearrangement uses TRBV30 and TRBJ1-5; tentative D call: TRBD1 (6 bases). Trimming pared 1 base from V and 0 bases from J, leaving 10 bases between. CDR1 is GTSNPN, CDR2 SVGIG, per germline (reference sequence). This CDR3 contains 15 residues. The DNA for the CDR3 is TGTGCCTGGAGTGGGCGAGGGGGTAGCAATCAGCCCCAGCATTTT. Its protein is CAWSGRGGSNQPQHF.

The chain couples TRBV28 to TRBJ2-7, with D possibly TRBD1 on 5 matching bases. Germline-derived CDR1 and CDR2 are MDHEN and SYDVKM. The length of the CDR3 is 16 residues. V lost 4 bases, J lost 3 bases, and 19 bases lay in between. Here the CDR3 DNA reads TGTGCCAGCAGTTCCCACGACAGATCAGTTTTCTACGAGCAGTACTTC. Translating it yields CASSSHDRSVFYEQYF.

The rearrangement links TRBV16 to TRBJ1-5; no firm D call. V lost 0 bases and J 7 bases, leaving 7 bases between the germline ends. From germline, CDR1 is KGHSY and CDR2 FQNENV. This CDR3 spans 13 amino acids. The CDR3 loop reads CASSQSGEQPQHF. As DNA, the CDR3 is TGTGCCAGCAGCCAATCCGGGGAACAGCCCCAGCATTTT.

V and J are TRBV2 and TRBJ2-4, with 8 bases aligning to TRBD2. J gave up 5 bases and V 2 bases, and 5 bases lay outside the gene matches. The germline CDR1 and CDR2 sequences are SNHLY and FYNNEI. The CDR3 is 15 amino acids. The CDR3 bases are TGTGCCAGCAGTGAACCCGGGAGGGCCGAAAACATTCAGTACTTC. This translates into CASSEPGRAENIQYF.

V and J are TRBV15 and TRBJ2-7; no reliable D call. Trimming removed 0 bases at V and 3 bases at J, with 9 bases between. This CDR3 has 14 residues. Per germline, CDR1 LNHNV and CDR2 YYDKDF (reference sequence). The DNA for the CDR3 is TGTGCCACCAGCAGAGATCGGTTCCTCTACGAGCAGTACTTC. Amino acids: CATSRDRFLYEQYF.

This clone was counted between two and nine times. This chain joins TRBV7-2 and TRBJ1-5; TRBD1 is a possible D gene (5 bases). Germline V gene sequence: CDR1 SGHTA, CDR2 FQGNSA. The CDR3 is 14 amino acids. Trimming removed 5 bases from V and 4 bases from J, with 12 bases in between. Here the CDR3 DNA reads TGTGCCAGCAGCCGCAACGCAGGGAATCAGCCCCAGCATTTT. Amino acids: CASSRNAGNQPQHF.

The rearrangement uses TRBV29-1 and TRBJ2-3; 11 bases fit TRBD2. Germline CDR1 SQVTM, CDR2 ANQGSEA. V was pared by 8 bases and J by 5 bases, with 12 bases of the junction left unmatched. The CDR3 extends over 15 amino acids. The CDR3 DNA sequence: TGCAGCTGCGGGGAGCTAGCGGGGGGAGGAGATACGCAGTATTTT. Its protein is CSCGELAGGGDTQYF.

V usage is TRBV19 and J usage is TRBJ1-1; 8 bases line up with TRBD1. In germline, CDR1 is LNHDA, CDR2 SQIVND (reference sequence). Germline trimming cut 4 bases from V and 5 bases from J; bases unmatched to any gene: 9. The CDR3 extends over 15 amino acids. This CDR3 reads CASSTWGRGRTEAFF. The CDR3 nucleotides are TGTGCCAGTAGTACCTGGGGCAGGGGGCGTACTGAAGCTTTCTTT.

The chain is built from TRBV5-1 and TRBJ2-5; 7 positions match TRBD1. The junction had 2 bases not matched to a gene; V was cut back by 1 base and J by 2 bases. Germline assignment: CDR1 SGHRS and CDR2 YFSETQ. The CDR3 runs 14 residues. The CDR3 loop is CASSLMGQQETQYF. The CDR3 DNA sequence: TGCGCCAGCAGCTTGATGGGACAGCAAGAGACCCAGTACTTC.

This sequence joins TRBV7-2 and TRBJ2-7, with D maybe TRBD2 (8 bases). Trimming removed 5 bases at V and 2 bases at J, with 13 bases between. Germline V gene lookup returns CDR1 SGHTA and CDR2 FQGNSA. CDR3 length equals 14 residues. The CDR3 region is CASSRSGTAYEQYF. The CDR3 bases are TGTGCCAGCAGCCGTAGCGGGACAGCCTACGAGCAGTACTTC.

J is TRBJ2-7 and V is TRBV28, with a weak D call TRBD1 (6 bases). In germline, CDR1 is MDHEN, CDR2 SYDVKM. This CDR3 is built from 15 residues. V was cut by 1 base and J by 0 bases, with 10 bases left in between. The CDR3 loop reads CASSLYRTASYEQYF. The CDR3 nucleotides are TGTGCCAGCAGTTTATACCGGACAGCCTCCTACGAGCAGTACTTC.

About this clone itself: At one end, the junction sequence differs from germline, possibly due to a read error. V is TRBV7-7 and J is TRBJ2-7; TRBD1 matches at 8 bases. This CDR3 comprises 14 residues. Germline CDR1 is SSHAT and CDR2 is FNYEAQ (reference sequence). The CDR3: CASSRDRLSYEQYF. Written as DNA, the CDR3 is TGTGCTAGCAGCCGGGACAGGCTCTCCTACGAGCAGTACTTC.

This clone came up a few times. This chain links TRBV4-3 with TRBJ2-1, with a tentative D call TRBD2 (5 bases). CDR1 is LGHNA, CDR2 YSLEER, per germline. Trimming left V 0 bases short and J 3 bases short, with 12 bases between. The CDR3 is 16 residues long. The CDR3 region is CASSQESASSYNEQFF. The CDR3 coding sequence is TGCGCCAGCAGCCAAGAGTCAGCTAGCAGCTACAATGAGCAGTTCTTC.

The V call is TRBV29-1, the J call TRBJ2-1, with TRBD2 as a possible D gene (8 bases). Germline CDR1 reads SQVTM; CDR2 reads ANQGSEA. Trimming removed 7 bases from V and 4 bases from J, with 17 bases in between. This CDR3 region has 14 residues. The CDR3 reads CSGSGGDRYNEQFF. CDR3 bases: TGCAGCGGGTCCGGGGGGGACAGATACAATGAGCAGTTCTTC.

This clone is a singleton in its sample. The genes are TRBV25-1 and TRBJ2-7; TRBD1 matches 9 bases. With V trimmed by 7 bases and J by 4 bases, 11 bases remained unmatched. This CDR3 has 15 amino acids. The germline gives CDR1 MGHDK, CDR2 SYGVNS. As DNA, the CDR3 is TGTGCCAGCACCGGCGGTCCGGACAGGGGATACGAGCAGTACTTC. Translating it yields CASTGGPDRGYEQYF.

This clone was counted only a few times. The V gene is TRBV7-2, the J gene TRBJ2-3, with D perhaps TRBD1 (6 bases). With 5 bases removed from V and 5 bases from J, the gap between germline ends came to 20 bases. The germline V gene encodes CDR1 SGHTA and CDR2 FQGNSA. The CDR3 is 16 amino acids. CDR3 protein: CASSTRQRGSLDTQYF. The CDR3 DNA is TGTGCCAGCAGCACCCGACAAAGGGGGAGTTTAGATACGCAGTATTTT.